These 22 T cell receptor beta chains came from one sample sequenced in a study of blood T cell repertoires in COVID-19. The table came from immunoSEQ multiplex PCR; TCRdb's copy has only in-frame clones and leaves some out. The sample comprises hundreds of thousands of clones, 85% to 90% of which are singletons, and less than 15% rests with the top ten. Material for sequencing was peripheral blood. All receptors come from a human donor in a cohort sampled during active COVID-19.

In the case of this clone: The germline gene is not matched at one end of the junction; a read error may be the cause. The rearrangement joins TRBV7-9 to TRBJ2-2, with D unclear. The CDR3 extends over 15 amino acids. Germline CDR1 is SEHNR and CDR2 is FQNEAQ (reference sequence). CDR3 in amino acids: CASSVAAIRAGELFF. The CDR3 DNA is TGTGCCAGCAGCGTAGCCGCAATTCGAGCCGGGGAGCTGTTTTTT.

The V gene is TRBV7-8, the J gene TRBJ2-7; 9 bases fit TRBD1. J was trimmed by 6 bases and V by 5 bases; bases with no gene match: 8. The CDR3 runs 14 residues. Germline CDR1 and CDR2: SGHVS and FQNEAQ. The CDR3, as DNA: TGTGCCAGCAGCGGGGACAGGGTACGGACCGAGCAGTACTTC. It is translated as CASSGDRVRTEQYF.

V is TRBV9 and J is TRBJ2-3, with D maybe TRBD2 (6 bases). Trimming took 0 bases from V and 2 from J, leaving 19 bases between them. This CDR3 comprises 18 residues. The V gene's germline CDR1 is SGDLS and CDR2 YYNGEE. The CDR3 nucleotides read TGTGCCAGCAGCGTAGTCCCCGGGGGACCTAGTTACACAGATACGCAGTATTTT. Its protein product is CASSVVPGGPSYTDTQYF.

The chain joins TRBV4-1 to TRBJ1-3; the D is unclear. The CDR3 length is 15 residues. V was clipped by 4 bases and J by 0 bases, with 10 bases between them. Germline assignment: CDR1 MGHRA and CDR2 YSYEKL. This chain's CDR3 is CASSLDSNSGNTIYF. DNA for the CDR3: TGCGCCAGCAGCCTGGACTCAAACTCTGGAAACACCATATATTTT.

J is TRBJ1-6 and V is TRBV7-2; the D is unclear. Germline lookup yields CDR1 SGHTA and CDR2 FQGNSA. V lost 7 bases, J lost 8 bases, and 18 bases lay in between. This CDR3 has 15 residues. The CDR3 coding sequence is TGTGCCAGCACTCGGCGGGCGTCGACGGATTCACCCCTCCACTTT. This codes for CASTRRASTDSPLHF.

The chain has TRBV4-1 and TRBJ1-1; 7 bases match TRBD1. In germline, CDR1 is MGHRA, CDR2 YSYEKL. CDR3 length: 16 residues. J gave up 0 bases and V 0 bases, and 4 bases lay outside the gene matches. CDR3 sequence (DNA): TGCGCCAGCAGCCAAGATCTCGGACAGGTGAACACTGAAGCTTTCTTT. This encodes CASSQDLGQVNTEAFF.

Regarding this clone: Other nucleotide sequences in the sample specify the same CDR3. The rearrangement joins TRBV11-2 to TRBJ2-5; a weak D match, TRBD2 (6 bases). Deletions cut 3 bases from V and 2 bases from J, with 7 bases between. The CDR3 has 13 residues. Looked up from germline, CDR1 is SGHAT and CDR2 is FQNNGV. The CDR3: CASSLGLQETQYF. CDR3 bases: TGTGCCAGCAGCTTGGGACTTCAAGAGACCCAGTACTTC. Full variable domain (outside the CDR3, taken from reference TRBV11-2 and TRBJ2-5): EAGVAQSPRYKIIEKRQSVAFWCNPISGHATLYWYQQILGQGPKLLIQFQNNGVVDDSQLPKDRFSAERLKGVDSTLKIQPAKLEDSAVYLCASSLGLQETQYFGPGTRLLVL.

This clone was counted a single time. The chain combines TRBV28 with TRBJ2-7, with no clear D. The germline CDR1 and CDR2 sequences are MDHEN and SYDVKM. The CDR3 contains 13 residues. Trimming cost V 6 bases and J 0 bases, with 9 bases left between them. The CDR3 sequence is CASSPAASYEQYF. The DNA of the CDR3 is TGTGCCAGCAGCCCCGCGGCCTCCTACGAGCAGTACTTC.

This clone came up once. The same CDR3 also results from other DNA sequences found in this sample. The chain combines TRBV10-3 with TRBJ2-1, with unresolved D. The CDR3 totals 15 residues. Per the germline V gene, CDR1 is ENHRY and CDR2 is SYGVKD. V lost 2 bases, J lost 0 bases, and 8 bases lay in between. This CDR3 reads CAISEGGSSYNEQFF. The CDR3 bases are TGTGCCATCAGTGAGGGCGGCAGCTCCTACAATGAGCAGTTCTTC.

This rearrangement joins TRBV6-5 to TRBJ1-1; D not resolved. The V end was cut by 0 bases, the J end by 4 bases, with 12 bases between. The CDR3 sequence is 15 residues long. Germline values: CDR1 MNHEY, CDR2 SVGAGI. In DNA form, the CDR3 reads TGTGCCAGCAGTTACTCGATCCAGGTGACCACTGAAGCTTTCTTT. Residues: CASSYSIQVTTEAFF.

The chain employs TRBV28 and TRBJ1-1, with unresolved D. Germline lookup yields CDR1 MDHEN and CDR2 SYDVKM. This CDR3 is 15 amino acids long. Trimming stripped 5 bases from V and 2 bases from J, with 15 bases between. CDR3 DNA: TGTGCCAGCAGTCTGGATCAGGTGTCTAACACTGAAGCTTTCTTT. It encodes CASSLDQVSNTEAFF. The full variable domain, with the rest looked up from reference TRBV28 and TRBJ1-1, is DVKVTQSSRYLVKRTGEKVFLECVQDMDHENMFWYRQDPGLGLRLIYFSYDVKMKEKGDIPEGYSVSREKKERFSLILESASTNQTSMYLCASSLDQVSNTEAFFGQGTRLTVV.

This rearrangement joins TRBV27 to TRBJ2-7; the D gene is possibly TRBD1 (5 bases). The CDR3 consists of 14 residues. CDR1 and CDR2 from the germline V gene are MNHEY and SMNVEV (reference sequence). V dropped 6 bases and J dropped 6 bases, with 18 bases sitting between them. The CDR3 loop reads CASRPDDSLGEQYF. CDR3 DNA sequence: TGTGCCAGCAGACCAGATGACAGTTTGGGCGAGCAGTACTTC.

This chain links TRBV19 with TRBJ2-1, with TRBD2 matching 10 bases. This CDR3 has 18 residues. The V segment lost 4 bases and the J segment 7 bases; nucleotides outside the gene matches: 16. Germline CDR1 LNHDA, CDR2 SQIVND (reference sequence). The CDR3 bases are TGTGCCAGTAGTACCCGCCGCGATGCTAGCGGGGGCAGGAATGAGCAGTTCTTC. This gives the protein CASSTRRDASGGRNEQFF.

The J gene is TRBJ2-3, the V gene TRBV29-1, with a possible D match to TRBD1 (6 bases). This CDR3 region has 15 residues. V lost 6 bases, J lost 4 bases, and 20 bases lay in between. The germline CDR1 and CDR2 sequences are SQVTM and ANQGSEA. The CDR3 spells CSVPGTTGSPDTQYF. CDR3 DNA sequence: TGCAGCGTACCCGGGACAACAGGGAGCCCAGATACGCAGTATTTT.

This clone was counted only a few times. This chain uses TRBV27 with TRBJ1-5; D remains unclear. CDR3 length: 12 residues. V lost 3 bases, J lost 7 bases, and 7 bases lay in between. Germline CDR1 reads MNHEY; CDR2 reads SMNVEV (reference sequence). The CDR3 loop is CASSFNGQPQHF. CDR3 nucleotides: TGTGCCAGCAGTTTCAACGGGCAGCCCCAGCATTTT.

J is TRBJ1-3 and V is TRBV3-1 (or the pseudogene TRBV3-2); D uncertain. V was shortened by 6 bases and J by 2 bases, with 8 bases between the two germline ends. This CDR3 is 13 amino acids long. Per the germline V gene, CDR1 is LGHDT and CDR2 is YNNKEL (reference sequence). DNA of the CDR3: TGTGCCAGCAGTCCAGTCCCTGGAAACACCATATATTTT. Its translation: CASSPVPGNTIYF.

This clone was recorded a few times. This chain connects TRBV12-3 or TRBV12-4 to TRBJ2-2; D unresolved. This CDR3 is built from 12 residues. Trimming removed 7 bases from V and 4 bases from J, with 7 bases in between. The CDR3 coding sequence is TGTGCCAGCAAACAGATCACCGGGGAGCTGTTTTTT. This encodes CASKQITGELFF.

CDR3 nucleotide sequence: TGCGCCAGCAGCGCAACTAGCGGGACCGGCAATGAGCAGTTCTTC. The encoded protein is CASSATSGTGNEQFF. The V gene is TRBV5-1, the J gene TRBJ2-1; 10 nucleotides line up with TRBD2. Trimming took 4 bases from V and 6 from J; bases not matched to a gene: 7. This CDR3 is 15 amino acids long. Germline V gene lookup returns CDR1 SGHRS and CDR2 YFSETQ.

The rearrangement uses TRBV3-1 (or the pseudogene TRBV3-2) and TRBJ1-2; D gene uncertain. CDR1 is LGHDT, CDR2 YNNKEL, per germline (reference sequence). The CDR3 is made up of 15 amino acids. Trimming shortened V by 1 base and J by 7 bases, and 16 bases separated the two germline ends. This CDR3 is CASSQVASGLPGYTF. The CDR3 bases are TGTGCCAGCAGCCAAGTGGCCAGTGGGCTGCCTGGCTACACCTTC.

This chain links TRBV2 with TRBJ2-1, with 9 bases identical to TRBD2. Germline V gene data show CDR1 as SNHLY and CDR2 as FYNNEI. Losses at the gene ends were 6 bases for V and 14 bases for J; bases not matched to a gene: 14. This CDR3 has 14 residues. Here the CDR3 reads CASSIQEREVWEFF. The CDR3, as DNA: TGTGCCAGCAGCATCCAGGAGCGGGAGGTGTGGGAGTTCTTC. Together with reference TRBV2 and TRBJ2-1, the CDR3 gives the full variable domain: EPEVTQTPSHQVTQMGQEVILRCVPISNHLYFYWYRQILGQKVEFLVSFYNNEISEKSEIFDDQFSVERPDGSNFTLKIRSTKLEDSAMYFCASSIQEREVWEFFGPGTRLTVL.

The CDR3 coding sequence is TGTGCCAGCAGCCAATTAGCGGGAGCGTTTAATGAGCAGTTCTTC. Its translation: CASSQLAGAFNEQFF. J is TRBJ2-1 and V is TRBV2; TRBD2 matches at 9 bases. Unmatched junction bases numbered 10, after V lost 6 bases and J lost 7 bases. The CDR3 sequence is 15 residues long. The germline V gene has CDR1 SNHLY and CDR2 FYNNEI.

The chain recombines TRBV2 with TRBJ2-1; 14 bases match TRBD2. This CDR3 region has 17 residues. CDR1 SNHLY and CDR2 FYNNEI come from the germline V gene. V lost 3 bases, J lost 8 bases, and 9 bases stayed unmatched. The CDR3 DNA reads TGTGCCAGCAGTGAGGGAGGACTAGCGGGAGGAATCGATGAGCAGTTCTTC. Its translation is CASSEGGLAGGIDEQFF. The whole variable domain, remainder taken from reference TRBV2 and TRBJ2-1, is EPEVTQTPSHQVTQMGQEVILRCVPISNHLYFYWYRQILGQKVEFLVSFYNNEISEKSEIFDDQFSVERPDGSNFTLKIRSTKLEDSAMYFCASSEGGLAGGIDEQFFGPGTRLTVL.